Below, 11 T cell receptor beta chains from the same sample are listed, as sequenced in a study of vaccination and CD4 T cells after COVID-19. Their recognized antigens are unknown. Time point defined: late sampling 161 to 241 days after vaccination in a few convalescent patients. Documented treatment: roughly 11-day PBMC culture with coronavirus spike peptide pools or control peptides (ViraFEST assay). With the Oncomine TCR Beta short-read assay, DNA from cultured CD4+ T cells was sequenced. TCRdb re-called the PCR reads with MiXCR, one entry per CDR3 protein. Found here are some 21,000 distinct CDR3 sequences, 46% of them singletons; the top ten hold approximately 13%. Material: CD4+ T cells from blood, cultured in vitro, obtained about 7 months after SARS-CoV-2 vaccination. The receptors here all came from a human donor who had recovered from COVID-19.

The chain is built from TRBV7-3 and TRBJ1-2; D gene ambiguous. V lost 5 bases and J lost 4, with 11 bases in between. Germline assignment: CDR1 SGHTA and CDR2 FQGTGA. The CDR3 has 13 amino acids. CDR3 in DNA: TGTGCCAGCAGCGTCGGGCACGGCTATGGCTACACCTTC. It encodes CASSVGHGYGYTF.

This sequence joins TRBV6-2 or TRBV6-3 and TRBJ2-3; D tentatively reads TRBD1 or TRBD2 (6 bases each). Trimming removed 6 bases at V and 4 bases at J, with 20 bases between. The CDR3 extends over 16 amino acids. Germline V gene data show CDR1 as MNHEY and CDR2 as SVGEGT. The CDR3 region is CASSPMTGGEADTQYF. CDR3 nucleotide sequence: TGTGCCAGCAGCCCCATGACAGGTGGGGAGGCAGATACGCAGTATTTT.

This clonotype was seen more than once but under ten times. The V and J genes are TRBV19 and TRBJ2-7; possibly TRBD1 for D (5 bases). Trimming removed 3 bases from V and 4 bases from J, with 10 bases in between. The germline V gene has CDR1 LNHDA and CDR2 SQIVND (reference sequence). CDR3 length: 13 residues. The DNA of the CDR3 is TGTGCCAGTAGTATTGGGGCTACATACGAGCAGTACTTC. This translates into CASSIGATYEQYF.

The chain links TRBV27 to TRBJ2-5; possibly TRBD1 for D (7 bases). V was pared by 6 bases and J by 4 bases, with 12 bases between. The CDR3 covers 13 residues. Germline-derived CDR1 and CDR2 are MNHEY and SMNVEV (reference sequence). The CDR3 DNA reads TGTGCCAGCAGACGACAGGGAGGAGAGACCCAGTACTTC. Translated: CASRRQGGETQYF.

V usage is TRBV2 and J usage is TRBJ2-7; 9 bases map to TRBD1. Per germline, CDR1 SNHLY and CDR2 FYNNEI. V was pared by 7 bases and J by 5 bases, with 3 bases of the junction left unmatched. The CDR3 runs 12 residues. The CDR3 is CASKDRGDEQYF. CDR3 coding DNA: TGTGCCAGCAAGGACAGGGGTGACGAGCAGTACTTC.

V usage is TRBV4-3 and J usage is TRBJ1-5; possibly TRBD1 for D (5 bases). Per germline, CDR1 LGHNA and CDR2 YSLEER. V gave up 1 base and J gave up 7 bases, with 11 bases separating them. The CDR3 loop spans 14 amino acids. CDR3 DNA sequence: TGCGCCAGCAGCCAAGCATGGGGCGGGCAGCCCCAGCATTTT. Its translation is CASSQAWGGQPQHF.

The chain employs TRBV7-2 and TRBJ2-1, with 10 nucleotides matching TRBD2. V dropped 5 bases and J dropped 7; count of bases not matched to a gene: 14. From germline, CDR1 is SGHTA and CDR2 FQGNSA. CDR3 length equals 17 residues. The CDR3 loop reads CASSPTFEAGGRNEQFF. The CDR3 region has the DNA TGTGCCAGCAGCCCCACCTTTGAAGCGGGGGGGCGGAATGAGCAGTTCTTC.

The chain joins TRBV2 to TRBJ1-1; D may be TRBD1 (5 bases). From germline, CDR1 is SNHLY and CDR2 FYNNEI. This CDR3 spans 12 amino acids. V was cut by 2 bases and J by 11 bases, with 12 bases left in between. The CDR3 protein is CASSESGARAFF. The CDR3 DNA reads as TGTGCCAGCAGTGAATCCGGGGCGAGGGCTTTCTTT.

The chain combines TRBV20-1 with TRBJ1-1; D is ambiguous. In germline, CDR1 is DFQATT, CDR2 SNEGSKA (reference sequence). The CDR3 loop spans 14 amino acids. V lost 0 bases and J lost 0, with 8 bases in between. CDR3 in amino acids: CSARDRLMNTEAFF. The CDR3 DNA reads TGCAGTGCTAGAGATCGACTTATGAACACTGAAGCTTTCTTT.

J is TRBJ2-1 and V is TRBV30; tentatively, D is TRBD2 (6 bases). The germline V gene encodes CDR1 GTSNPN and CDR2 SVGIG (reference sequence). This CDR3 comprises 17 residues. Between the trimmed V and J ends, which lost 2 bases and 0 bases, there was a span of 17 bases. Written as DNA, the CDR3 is TGTGCCTGGAGTTCGGGGAGCGGGTATAGCTCCTACAATGAGCAGTTCTTC. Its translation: CAWSSGSGYSSYNEQFF.

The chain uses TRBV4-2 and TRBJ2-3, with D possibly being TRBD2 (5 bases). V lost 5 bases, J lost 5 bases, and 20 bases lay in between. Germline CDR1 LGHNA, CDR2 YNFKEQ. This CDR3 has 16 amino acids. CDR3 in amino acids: CASSSSPRGFGDTQYF. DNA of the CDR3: TGTGCCAGCAGCTCCTCCCCCAGAGGGTTTGGAGATACGCAGTATTTT.